The clone carrying this T cell receptor (beta chain) was detected a few times. Its antigen is as yet unknown. Clones were read by immunoSEQ multiplex PCR, and TCRdb kept only the in-frame ones, dropping some. Among tens of thousands of clones listed, over 60% were seen once. The entry originates in a study of vaccination effects on CD4 cells after COVID-19. Antigen-specific CD4+ T cells were expanded (with viral peptide pools) by the ViraFEST assay ahead of sequencing. Investigators separated out CD4+ T cells once more than nine days of culture had passed. Each person got two doses of an mRNA SARS-CoV-2 vaccine, BNT162b2 or mRNA-1273. Half of the medium was exchanged for IL-2 medium on both days 3 and 7. The V end was cut by 0 bases, the J end by 9 bases, with 12 bases between. Germline CDR1 is MGHRA and CDR2 is YSYEKL. The CDR3 extends over 14 amino acids.

The sequencing here drew on CD4+ T cells from PBMCs cultured with HCoV-OC43 spike peptides, taken after COVID-19 vaccination. Regarding subset: HCoV-OC43 spike overlapping peptide pool stimulation. The sequence derives from a human donor who received a COVID-19 vaccine. The chain uses TRBV4-1 and TRBJ2-1, with D possibly TRBD2 on 5 matching bases. The CDR3 coding sequence is TGCGCCAGCAGCCAAGAATCGGACTTGGGTGAGCAGTTCTTC. It is translated as CASSQESDLGEQFF.